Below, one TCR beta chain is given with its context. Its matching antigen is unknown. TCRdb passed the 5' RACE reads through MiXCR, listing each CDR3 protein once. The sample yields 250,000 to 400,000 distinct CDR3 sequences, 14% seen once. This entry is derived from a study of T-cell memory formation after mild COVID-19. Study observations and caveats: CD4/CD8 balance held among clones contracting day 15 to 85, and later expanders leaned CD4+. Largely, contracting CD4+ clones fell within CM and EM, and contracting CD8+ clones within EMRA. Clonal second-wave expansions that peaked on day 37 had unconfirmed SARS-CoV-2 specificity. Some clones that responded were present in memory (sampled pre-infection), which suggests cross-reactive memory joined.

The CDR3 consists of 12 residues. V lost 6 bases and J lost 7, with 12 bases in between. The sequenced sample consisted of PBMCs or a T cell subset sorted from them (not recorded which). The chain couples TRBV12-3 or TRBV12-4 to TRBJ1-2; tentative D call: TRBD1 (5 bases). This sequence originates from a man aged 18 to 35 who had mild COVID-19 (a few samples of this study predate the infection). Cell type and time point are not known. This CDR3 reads CASSQLGGGYTF. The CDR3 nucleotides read TGTGCCAGCAGCCAACTCGGGGGTGGCTACACCTTC.